This TCR beta chain was obtained from a study of control samples from healthy donors and cancer patients. TCRdb's copy holds only in-frame clones and misses some; the assay was immunoSEQ multiplex PCR. The data show over 150,000 clones, with roughly 94% seen just once and approximately 1.4% held by the top ten. Germline V gives CDR1 LGHNT, CDR2 FRNRAP. V shed 1 base, J shed 3 bases, and the junction held 7 bases outside the gene matches. The CDR3 totals 16 residues. This clonotype was sampled from a woman younger than 35 in good health. This chain uses TRBV12-5 with TRBJ2-3; 7 positions agree with TRBD2. Sequencing input: blood. The CDR3 region is CASGLDPGGWTDTQYF. CDR3 DNA sequence: TGTGCTAGTGGTTTGGACCCGGGGGGTTGGACAGATACGCAGTATTTT.